The 19 T cell receptor beta chains listed next were all sequenced from one sample in a study of Ad26.COV2.S vaccination and SARS-CoV-2 variants. Sequencing used immunoSEQ multiplex PCR; TCRdb keeps in-frame clones, though not all of them. This sample has about 280,000 clones; around 87% occur once, and the top ten carry around 3%. Stated treatment: about 20 received Ad26.COV2.S at low or high dose, single or two shots; roughly five received placebo; per-sample allocation not given. At day 63 after the first vaccine or placebo injection, samples were drawn. The material was peripheral blood, obtained in a trial of Ad26.COV2.S vaccine versus placebo. The receptors stem from a person between 18 and 65 years old who received the Ad26.COV2.S COVID-19 vaccine or a placebo.

The CDR3 region is CASSQGLLYNEQFF. CDR3 nucleotide sequence: TGTGCCAGCAGCCAAGGACTACTGTACAATGAGCAGTTCTTC. The V call is TRBV4-2, the J call TRBJ2-1, with D possibly being TRBD2 (5 bases). Germline lookup yields CDR1 LGHNA and CDR2 YNFKEQ. Trimming stripped 1 base from V and 4 bases from J, with 8 bases between. The CDR3 is made up of 14 amino acids.

This clone was seen a few times. This chain joins TRBV6-5 and TRBJ2-7, with TRBD2 matching 10 bases. In germline, CDR1 is MNHEY, CDR2 SVGAGI. The V gene end was trimmed by 5 bases and the J gene end by 4 bases; junction bases not matched to a gene: 8. The length of the CDR3 is 15 residues. The CDR3 reads CASSLSASGSYEQYF. The CDR3 DNA reads as TGTGCCAGCAGTCTCTCGGCTAGCGGGAGTTACGAGCAGTACTTC.

The chain recombines TRBV5-5 with TRBJ1-1; possibly TRBD1 for D (6 bases). Germline V CDR1 and CDR2: SGHKS, YYEKEE (reference sequence). The germline V and J ends were trimmed by 4 bases and 0 bases, with 10 bases remaining between them. The CDR3 has 14 residues. The CDR3 region has the DNA TGTGCCAGCAGCCCCGGGACACTGAACACTGAAGCTTTCTTT. Its translation: CASSPGTLNTEAFF. The full variable domain, its missing parts supplied by reference TRBV5-5 and TRBJ1-1, is DAGVTQSPTHLIKTRGQQVTLRCSPISGHKSVSWYQQVLGQGPQFIFQYYEKEERGRGNFPDRFSARQFPNYSSELNVNALLLGDSALYLCASSPGTLNTEAFFGQGTRLTVV.

This clone was seen more than once but under ten times. The chain couples TRBV28 to TRBJ1-1, with a weak D call TRBD1 (6 bases). The CDR3 sequence is 14 residues long. The V and J ends lost 4 bases and 4 bases respectively, with 13 bases between them. The germline gives CDR1 MDHEN, CDR2 SYDVKM. As DNA, the CDR3 is TGTGCCAGCAGTTCCACGGACAGCCTCACTGAAGCTTTCTTT. Amino acids: CASSSTDSLTEAFF.

The chain employs TRBV2 and TRBJ1-1, with D perhaps matching TRBD1 (6 bases). Germline V gene sequence: CDR1 SNHLY, CDR2 FYNNEI. V lost 6 bases and J 1 base, leaving 12 bases between the germline ends. The CDR3 is 14 amino acids. The CDR3 DNA reads as TGTGCCAGCAGGCCGGGACAAGAGAACACTGAAGCTTTCTTT. It specifies CASRPGQENTEAFF.

V gene TRBV7-9 combines with J gene TRBJ1-6; D uncertain. V gave up 2 bases and J gave up 10 bases, with 6 bases separating them. Germline V gene sequence: CDR1 SEHNR, CDR2 FQNEAQ (reference sequence). The CDR3 is made up of 12 amino acids. The CDR3 nucleotides are TGTGCCAGCAGCTTACCGCAGTCACCCCTCCACTTT. Encoded protein: CASSLPQSPLHF. Filled out from reference TRBV7-9 and TRBJ1-6, the complete variable domain reads DTGVSQNPRHKITKRGQNVTFRCDPISEHNRLYWYRQTLGQGPEFLTYFQNEAQLEKSRLLSDRFSAERPKGSFSTLEIQRTEQGDSAMYLCASSLPQSPLHFGNGTRLTVT.

The chain is built from TRBV5-1 and TRBJ2-2, with D perhaps TRBD2 (5 bases). V shed 4 bases and J shed 8 bases, with 15 bases lying between them. Germline V CDR1 and CDR2: SGHRS, YFSETQ. This CDR3 is 14 amino acids long. CDR3 in DNA: TGCGCCAGCAGCGTAGGGAGTTACGCGGGGGAGCTGTTTTTT. Residues: CASSVGSYAGELFF.

This chain joins TRBV4-1 and TRBJ1-4; D call uncertain. Trimming removed 3 bases at V and 8 bases at J, with 16 bases between. CDR3 size: 15 residues. Germline V gene data show CDR1 as MGHRA and CDR2 as YSYEKL. CDR3 nucleotides: TGCGCCAGCAGCCAGGAAGGGAGGAGAAGAGAAAAACTGTTTTTT. This codes for CASSQEGRRREKLFF.

The chain carries TRBV3-1 (or the pseudogene TRBV3-2) and TRBJ2-3, with 7 bases lining up with TRBD2. The germline V gene encodes CDR1 LGHDT and CDR2 YNNKEL (reference sequence). Unmatched junction bases numbered 5, after V lost 1 base and J lost 1 base. This CDR3 has 16 residues. In DNA form, the CDR3 reads TGTGCCAGCAGCCAAGGACTAGCAGCCGGCACAGATACGCAGTATTTT. Its translation: CASSQGLAAGTDTQYF.

On this clone: Distinct nucleotide sequences in the sample also encode this CDR3. The CDR3 DNA reads TGTGCCAGCAAGGGCCCGAACACTGAAGCTTTCTTT. It specifies CASKGPNTEAFF. V gene TRBV25-1 combines with J gene TRBJ1-1, with D unclear. The CDR3 covers 12 residues. V was shortened by 7 bases and J by 1 base, with 7 bases between the two germline ends. Looked up from germline, CDR1 is MGHDK and CDR2 is SYGVNS.

The rearrangement joins TRBV14 to TRBJ1-2; TRBD1 is a possible D gene (6 bases). Germline CDR1 and CDR2: SGHDN and FVKESK. This CDR3 has 13 residues. V lost 1 base and J 8 bases, leaving 11 bases between the germline ends. The CDR3 bases are TGTGCCAGCAGCCAAGTGGCAGGGGAAGGCTACACCTTC. Its protein is CASSQVAGEGYTF. Drawing the rest from reference TRBV14 and TRBJ1-2, the complete variable domain is EAGVTQFPSHSVIEKGQTVTLRCDPISGHDNLYWYRRVMGKEIKFLLHFVKESKQDESGMPNNRFLAERTGGTYSTLKVQPAELEDSGVYFCASSQVAGEGYTFGSGTRLTVV.

This sequence joins TRBV7-2 and TRBJ1-1; D unresolved. V was shortened by 3 bases and J by 1 base, with 6 bases between the two germline ends. The germline CDR1 and CDR2 sequences are SGHTA and FQGNSA. The CDR3 has 13 amino acids. The CDR3: CASSFSQNTEAFF. The DNA for the CDR3 is TGTGCCAGCAGCTTCTCCCAGAACACTGAAGCTTTCTTT.

J is TRBJ2-1 and V is TRBV30; 7 nucleotides agree with TRBD2. Germline CDR1 and CDR2: GTSNPN and SVGIG (reference sequence). The CDR3 loop spans 14 amino acids. Trimming took 3 bases from V and 6 from J; bases not matched to a gene: 8. CDR3 loop: CAWSPTSLTNEQFF. DNA of the CDR3: TGTGCCTGGAGCCCGACTAGCCTCACCAATGAGCAGTTCTTC.

The CDR3 region has the DNA TGCGCCAGCAGCCCGGGGGGACAGGGGGCTATGGAAGCTTTCTTT. This translates into CASSPGGQGAMEAFF. The rearrangement uses TRBV5-1 and TRBJ1-1; 12 positions agree with TRBD1. This CDR3 is 15 amino acids long. The V segment lost 4 bases and the J segment 8 bases; nucleotides outside the gene matches: 9. The germline gives CDR1 SGHRS, CDR2 YFSETQ.

J is TRBJ2-7 and V is TRBV27, with D uncertain. There are 13 residues in the CDR3. Germline V gene lookup returns CDR1 MNHEY and CDR2 SMNVEV (reference sequence). The V end was cut by 8 bases, the J end by 3 bases, with 14 bases between. CDR3 loop: CASRTVDLYEQYF. Written as DNA, the CDR3 is TGTGCCAGCCGAACGGTTGACCTCTACGAGCAGTACTTC.

The chain's CDR3 is CASRQVLAGGELFF. CDR3 sequence (DNA): TGTGCCAGCAGGCAGGTACTAGCTGGCGGGGAGCTGTTTTTT. The V call is TRBV11-2, the J call TRBJ2-2; perhaps TRBD2 as D (6 bases). The germline gives CDR1 SGHAT, CDR2 FQNNGV. V was cut by 6 bases and J by 7 bases, with 15 bases left in between. The CDR3 is made up of 14 amino acids. Looking up the rest from reference TRBV11-2 and TRBJ2-2 gives the full variable domain: EAGVAQSPRYKIIEKRQSVAFWCNPISGHATLYWYQQILGQGPKLLIQFQNNGVVDDSQLPKDRFSAERLKGVDSTLKIQPAKLEDSAVYLCASRQVLAGGELFFGEGSRLTVL.

The J gene is TRBJ1-1, the V gene TRBV5-1; D is ambiguous. The CDR3 consists of 14 residues. Deletions cut 3 bases from V and 5 bases from J, with 14 bases between. Looked up from germline, CDR1 is SGHRS and CDR2 is YFSETQ. The CDR3 nucleotides are TGCGCCAGCAGCTCCCGGACGAGTTTAACTGAAGCTTTCTTT. Translating gives CASSSRTSLTEAFF.

With regard to this clone: The same CDR3 is also encoded by other DNA sequences in this sample. The genes are TRBV4-1 and TRBJ1-2; D gene unclear. Germline assignment: CDR1 MGHRA and CDR2 YSYEKL. The CDR3 has 15 residues. V was cut by 0 bases and J by 0 bases, with 8 bases left in between. The CDR3 DNA sequence: TGCGCCAGCAGCCAAGACCGCGGAGCTAACTATGGCTACACCTTC. Amino acids: CASSQDRGANYGYTF.

V is TRBV30 and J is TRBJ2-4, with 7 bases aligning to TRBD2. The CDR3 contains 13 residues. CDR1 GTSNPN and CDR2 SVGIG come from the germline V gene (reference sequence). V shed 0 bases, J shed 11 bases, and the junction held 7 bases outside the gene matches. CDR3 in DNA: TGTGCCTGGAGTGTACAAGGGGAGGGAGTTCAGTACTTC. Its translation: CAWSVQGEGVQYF.